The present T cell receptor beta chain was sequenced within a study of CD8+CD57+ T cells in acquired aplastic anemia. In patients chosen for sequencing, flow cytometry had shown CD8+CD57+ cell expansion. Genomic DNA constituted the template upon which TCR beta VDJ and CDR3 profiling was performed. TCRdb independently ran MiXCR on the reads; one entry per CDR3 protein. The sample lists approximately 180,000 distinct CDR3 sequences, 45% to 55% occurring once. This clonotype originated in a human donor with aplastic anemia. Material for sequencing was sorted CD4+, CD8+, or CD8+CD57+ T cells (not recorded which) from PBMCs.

DNA of the CDR3: TGTGCCAGCAGCGTAGTCGCATCCGGGAGCTATGGCTACACCTTC. It yields the protein CASSVVASGSYGYTF. The J gene is TRBJ1-2, the V gene TRBV9; no firm D call. Trimming left V 0 bases short and J 4 bases short, with 13 bases between. The CDR3 runs 15 residues. Germline lookup yields CDR1 SGDLS and CDR2 YYNGEE.